These 5 T cell receptor beta chains originate from one sample sequenced in a study of PD-L1 blockade in urothelial cancer. Generated by immunoSEQ multiplex PCR, the TCRdb table keeps only in-frame clones and is missing some. Seen here are 100,000 to 150,000 clones, 65% to 85% observed once, and the top ten hold around 3.2%. As for time point: pretreatment peripheral blood. Sequences were derived from PBMCs, sampled around atezolizumab (anti-PD-L1) treatment. Receptors originate from a man aged 50 or older with urothelial cancer.

The chain couples TRBV11-2 to TRBJ2-3; 13 bases are a match to TRBD2. The CDR3 runs to 18 residues. Looked up from germline, CDR1 is SGHAT and CDR2 is FQNNGV. V lost 5 bases to trimming and J lost 5 bases; unmatched junction nucleotides: 13. CDR3 sequence reads: CASSRGRTSGSSVDTQYF. CDR3 in DNA: TGTGCCAGCAGCCGAGGACGGACTAGCGGGAGTAGCGTAGATACGCAGTATTTT.

This clone counts as medium-sized (0.01 to 0.1%). The chain joins TRBV28 to TRBJ2-5; D might be TRBD2 (6 bases). The CDR3 consists of 15 residues. V lost 2 bases and J 0 bases, leaving 10 bases between the germline ends. Germline V lookup: CDR1 MDHEN, CDR2 SYDVKM. CDR3 DNA: TGTGCCAGCAGTTTAGCCAGGGACTACCAAGAGACCCAGTACTTC. Translating gives CASSLARDYQETQYF.

CDR3 in amino acids: CASSLGPGAEDNEQFF. The CDR3 DNA sequence: TGCGCCAGCAGCTTGGGGCCGGGAGCGGAGGACAATGAGCAGTTCTTC. V is TRBV5-1 and J is TRBJ2-1, with D tentatively TRBD2 (6 bases). The ends were cut back, 0 bases at V and 5 bases at J, with 15 bases in the middle. CDR3 length equals 16 residues. Germline lookup yields CDR1 SGHRS and CDR2 YFSETQ.

This chain uses TRBV12-5 with TRBJ2-7, with D maybe TRBD2 (5 bases). The length of the CDR3 is 16 residues. The germline CDR1 and CDR2 sequences are LGHNT and FRNRAP. The V end lost 0 bases, the J end lost 7 bases, and 19 bases lay between the germline ends. The CDR3 DNA sequence: TGTGCTAGTGGTTTGGTACTATCGGGAACGGTTGAAGAGCAGTACTTC. As protein: CASGLVLSGTVEEQYF.

This chain connects TRBV28 to TRBJ2-1; 9 nucleotides align to TRBD1. V lost 6 bases and J lost 4; bases outside the gene matches: 7. Germline values: CDR1 MDHEN, CDR2 SYDVKM. The CDR3 totals 15 residues. The chain's CDR3 is CASSFSGTGYNEQFF. Written as DNA, the CDR3 is TGTGCCAGCAGCTTCTCCGGGACAGGGTACAATGAGCAGTTCTTC.